Listed here are 31 T cell receptor beta chains from one sample, sequenced in a study of blood T cell repertoires in COVID-19. Data came from immunoSEQ multiplex PCR; TCRdb stores just in-frame clones and leaves some out. The table includes about 210,000 clones, less than 90% detected once. What was sequenced was peripheral blood. The source of these receptors is a man aged 65 to 85 with acute or convalescent COVID-19.

V gene TRBV30 combines with J gene TRBJ1-2, with 9 bases lining up with TRBD1. Germline trimming cut 3 bases from V and 4 bases from J; bases unmatched to any gene: 6. This CDR3 has 14 residues. Germline values: CDR1 GTSNPN, CDR2 SVGIG (reference sequence). The CDR3 nucleotides are TGTGCCTGGAGAGGAATACAGGGGGCCTATGGCTACACCTTC. Its translation: CAWRGIQGAYGYTF.

V and J are TRBV2 and TRBJ2-7; maybe TRBD1 (5 bases). CDR3 length equals 15 residues. Between the trimmed V and J ends, which lost 2 bases and 2 bases, there was a span of 13 bases. Germline V lookup: CDR1 SNHLY, CDR2 FYNNEI. For the CDR3, the DNA is TGTGCCAGCAGTGAACAACAGGCCCTCACCTACGAGCAGTACTTC. Translated: CASSEQQALTYEQYF.

The chain carries TRBV29-1 and TRBJ1-1; D gene ambiguous. Trimming removed 3 bases from V and 0 bases from J, with 14 bases in between. The germline V gene has CDR1 SQVTM and CDR2 ANQGSEA. This CDR3 has 15 amino acids. The CDR3 protein is CSVDPIGGVNTEAFF. CDR3 bases: TGCAGCGTTGATCCTATTGGCGGAGTGAACACTGAAGCTTTCTTT.

The chain is built from TRBV3-1 (or the pseudogene TRBV3-2) and TRBJ2-7; 9 bases are a match to TRBD1. The V and J ends lost 5 bases and 5 bases, in that order; junction bases with no gene match: 4. Per the germline V gene, CDR1 is LGHDT and CDR2 is YNNKEL (reference sequence). The CDR3 runs to 13 residues. CDR3 region: CASSDRQGDEQYF. The CDR3, as DNA: TGTGCCAGCAGCGATAGACAGGGGGACGAGCAGTACTTC.

V usage is TRBV6-5 and J usage is TRBJ2-7; 9 bases align to TRBD1. Looked up from germline, CDR1 is MNHEY and CDR2 is SVGAGI. The ends lost 2 bases at V and 6 bases at J; junction bases unmatched: 8. There are 15 residues in the CDR3. The CDR3 nucleotides read TGTGCCAGCAGTTACCCCCGGACAGGGGTGATCGAGCAGTACTTC. Protein: CASSYPRTGVIEQYF.

This clone occurred once. The V gene is TRBV5-6, the J gene TRBJ2-2; 11 bases agree with TRBD1. Unmatched junction bases numbered 7, after V lost 4 bases and J lost 5 bases. From germline, CDR1 is SGHDT and CDR2 YYEEEE. The CDR3 runs 16 residues. The CDR3 sequence: CASSPGTGGRTGELFF. CDR3 DNA sequence: TGTGCCAGCAGCCCCGGGACAGGGGGTCGGACCGGGGAGCTGTTTTTT.

The rearrangement uses TRBV5-1 and TRBJ2-7; maybe TRBD1 (6 bases). The CDR3 has 14 residues. Trimming left V 3 bases short and J 3 bases short, with 13 bases between. Germline assignment: CDR1 SGHRS and CDR2 YFSETQ. DNA of the CDR3: TGCGCCAGCAGCTCCGGACAGAAGTACTACGAGCAGTACTTC. Protein product: CASSSGQKYYEQYF. Using reference TRBV5-1 and TRBJ2-7 for the parts outside the CDR3, the full variable domain is KAGVTQTPRYLIKTRGQQVTLSCSPISGHRSVSWYQQTPGQGLQFLFEYFSETQRNKGNFPGRFSGRQFSNSRSEMNVSTLELGDSALYLCASSSGQKYYEQYFGPGTRLTVT.

CDR3 loop: CASSETSGKADTQYF. DNA for the CDR3: TGCGCCAGCAGCGAAACTAGCGGGAAGGCAGATACGCAGTATTTT. The gene calls are TRBV5-1 and TRBJ2-3; 10 bases are a match to TRBD2. CDR1 is SGHRS, CDR2 YFSETQ, per germline. Trimming removed 4 bases from V and 4 bases from J; junction bases left unmatched: 6. This CDR3 spans 15 amino acids.

CDR3 sequence: CASSETGHGNTIYF. In DNA form, the CDR3 reads TGCGCCAGCAGCGAAACAGGTCATGGAAACACCATATATTTT. V is TRBV4-1 and J is TRBJ1-3; possibly TRBD1 for D (5 bases). CDR3 length: 14 residues. Germline-derived CDR1 and CDR2 are MGHRA and YSYEKL. The germline V and J ends were trimmed by 5 bases and 3 bases, with 11 bases remaining between them.

Note on this clone: Other DNA sequences from this sample encode an identical CDR3 as well. The gene calls are TRBV28 and TRBJ1-2; D is ambiguous. The germline V gene has CDR1 MDHEN and CDR2 SYDVKM. The CDR3 is 14 residues long. V gave up 4 bases and J gave up 3 bases, with 12 bases separating them. The CDR3: CASSSPSEYYGYTF. The DNA for the CDR3 is TGTGCCAGCAGTTCACCAAGCGAATACTATGGCTACACCTTC.

The J gene is TRBJ2-5, the V gene TRBV7-9, with 7 nucleotides matching TRBD1. Germline values: CDR1 SEHNR, CDR2 FQNEAQ (reference sequence). The CDR3 sequence is 13 residues long. V lost 5 bases, J lost 7 bases, and 7 bases stayed unmatched. The CDR3 nucleotides read TGTGCCAGCAGCAAGGACAGGTCGACGACCCAGTACTTC. Its protein is CASSKDRSTTQYF. Full variable domain (outside the CDR3, taken from reference TRBV7-9 and TRBJ2-5): DTGVSQNPRHKITKRGQNVTFRCDPISEHNRLYWYRQTLGQGPEFLTYFQNEAQLEKSRLLSDRFSAERPKGSFSTLEIQRTEQGDSAMYLCASSKDRSTTQYFGPGTRLLVL.

This clone was counted between two and nine times. This chain joins TRBV19 and TRBJ1-5, with 10 bases lining up with TRBD1. Trimming at V came to 4 bases and at J to 2 bases, leaving 5 bases not matched to a gene. The CDR3 has 16 amino acids. Germline values: CDR1 LNHDA, CDR2 SQIVND (reference sequence). The CDR3 reads CASSTWTGGGNQPQHF. The CDR3 DNA is TGTGCCAGTAGTACATGGACAGGGGGAGGCAATCAGCCCCAGCATTTT.

This chain uses TRBV5-1 with TRBJ2-3; 10 nucleotides match TRBD2. There are 18 residues in the CDR3. Per germline, CDR1 SGHRS and CDR2 YFSETQ. Germline trimming cut 0 bases from V and 1 base from J; bases unmatched to any gene: 8. CDR3 nucleotide sequence: TGCGCCAGCAGCTTGGGGGCTAGCGGGAGTCGGGGCACAGATACGCAGTATTTT. Translation: CASSLGASGSRGTDTQYF.

V and J are TRBV9 and TRBJ2-2; D gene unclear. CDR1 SGDLS and CDR2 YYNGEE come from the germline V gene. The CDR3 is 18 residues long. Trimming shortened V by 0 bases and J by 1 base, and 16 bases separated the two germline ends. DNA of the CDR3: TGTGCCAGCAGCGTAGCGCCCTTGGGCTGGCAGAACACCGGGGAGCTGTTTTTT. It specifies CASSVAPLGWQNTGELFF.

A single count supports this clone. The rearrangement joins TRBV3-1 (or the pseudogene TRBV3-2) to TRBJ2-2; D perhaps matches TRBD1 (6 bases). The V end lost 4 bases, the J end lost 7 bases, and 13 bases lay between the germline ends. The CDR3 extends over 14 amino acids. In germline, CDR1 is LGHDT, CDR2 YNNKEL (reference sequence). The CDR3 protein is CASSLRQVGGELFF. CDR3 bases: TGTGCCAGCAGCCTCCGACAGGTTGGCGGGGAGCTGTTTTTT.

The J gene is TRBJ1-1, the V gene TRBV7-9, with D perhaps TRBD1 (6 bases). V was pared by 4 bases and J by 3 bases, with 12 bases between. This CDR3 is 14 amino acids long. CDR1 is SEHNR, CDR2 FQNEAQ, per germline (reference sequence). The CDR3 DNA reads TGTGCCAGCAGCTGGGGGAAGGGGGACACTGAAGCTTTCTTT. It specifies CASSWGKGDTEAFF.

The chain uses TRBV6-5 and TRBJ1-4; TRBD1 might be the D (5 bases). Germline V gives CDR1 MNHEY, CDR2 SVGAGI. The CDR3 has 15 amino acids. V was trimmed by 0 bases and J by 2 bases, leaving 7 bases between them. CDR3 DNA sequence: TGTGCCAGCAGTTACTCGACAGTTACTAATGAAAAACTGTTTTTT. It translates to CASSYSTVTNEKLFF.

The chain combines TRBV9 with TRBJ2-1, with a tentative D call TRBD1 (6 bases). The CDR3 runs to 19 residues. V was clipped by 4 bases and J by 4 bases, with 27 bases between them. CDR1 is SGDLS and CDR2 is YYNGEE in the germline V gene. The CDR3, as DNA: TGTGCCAGCAGCTACTCGAACGCCCGACTACAGGGTTCATACAATGAGCAGTTCTTC. It translates to CASSYSNARLQGSYNEQFF.

The V and J genes are TRBV5-1 and TRBJ1-1, with 8 bases matching TRBD1. The CDR3 spans 15 residues. Germline CDR1 SGHRS, CDR2 YFSETQ. V lost 4 bases to trimming and J lost 6 bases; unmatched junction nucleotides: 11. The DNA for the CDR3 is TGCGCCAGCAGCACCGGACAGGGCGGAAGGGCTGAAGCTTTCTTT. The encoded protein is CASSTGQGGRAEAFF.

This chain joins TRBV29-1 and TRBJ2-7, with D hard to call. V was clipped by 4 bases and J by 0 bases, with 10 bases between them. Germline CDR1 and CDR2: SQVTM and ANQGSEA. This CDR3 has 13 amino acids. As DNA, the CDR3 is TGCAGCGTTGGACAAACCAGCTCCTACGAGCAGTACTTC. Its translation: CSVGQTSSYEQYF.

In this sample, this clone turned up a few times. The chain couples TRBV5-4 to TRBJ2-7; TRBD2 agrees at 9 bases. The CDR3 contains 14 residues. Looked up from germline, CDR1 is SGHNT and CDR2 is YYREEE (reference sequence). V was clipped by 5 bases and J by 6 bases; unmatched bases: 9. CDR3 in amino acids: CASSPGTSMREQYF. The CDR3 DNA reads as TGTGCCAGCAGTCCCGGGACTAGCATGCGCGAGCAGTACTTC. The variable domain in full, with the rest retrieved from reference TRBV5-4 and TRBJ2-7, is ETGVTQSPTHLIKTRGQQVTLRCSSQSGHNTVSWYQQALGQGPQFIFQYYREEENGRGNFPPRFSGLQFPNYSSELNVNALELDDSALYLCASSPGTSMREQYFGPGTRLTVT.

The chain couples TRBV12-5 to TRBJ2-7; D is perhaps TRBD2 (6 bases). This CDR3 has 20 amino acids. Trimming cost V 0 bases and J 2 bases, with 26 bases left between them. The V gene's germline CDR1 is LGHNT and CDR2 FRNRAP. CDR3 region: CASGLVTRWTQSPGAYEQYF. DNA for the CDR3: TGTGCTAGTGGTTTGGTAACAAGATGGACCCAGTCCCCGGGGGCCTACGAGCAGTACTTC.

The chain links TRBV7-2 to TRBJ1-1; D is ambiguous. Per the germline V gene, CDR1 is SGHTA and CDR2 is FQGNSA. CDR3 size: 13 residues. V was cut by 8 bases and J by 1 base, with 11 bases left in between. The CDR3 protein is CASDGGRNTEAFF. As DNA, the CDR3 is TGTGCCAGCGACGGAGGGAGGAACACTGAAGCTTTCTTT.

J is TRBJ2-5 and V is TRBV28; perhaps TRBD1 as D (5 bases). Germline lookup yields CDR1 MDHEN and CDR2 SYDVKM. The CDR3 sequence is 13 residues long. V gave up 5 bases and J gave up 9 bases, with 16 bases separating them. The CDR3 DNA reads as TGTGCCAGCAGTGTACAGGATAAGGGCTCCCAGTACTTC. Residues: CASSVQDKGSQYF.

The V call is TRBV5-6, the J call TRBJ2-5, with 8 bases lining up with TRBD2. J was trimmed by 6 bases and V by 4 bases; bases with no gene match: 5. The CDR3 length is 13 residues. Looked up from germline, CDR1 is SGHDT and CDR2 is YYEEEE. CDR3 loop: CASSPGRGKTQYF. As DNA, the CDR3 is TGTGCCAGCAGCCCCGGGAGGGGCAAGACCCAGTACTTC.

This clone was counted once. The gene calls are TRBV28 and TRBJ2-7, with D perhaps TRBD2 (6 bases). V was cut by 6 bases and J by 4 bases, with 10 bases left in between. The V gene's germline CDR1 is MDHEN and CDR2 SYDVKM. There are 12 residues in the CDR3. This CDR3 is CASRTRGYEQYF. CDR3 nucleotide sequence: TGTGCCAGCAGAACACGGGGGTACGAGCAGTACTTC.

The chain carries TRBV5-8 and TRBJ1-1, with unresolved D. The CDR3 is 14 amino acids. V was clipped by 4 bases and J by 2 bases, with 12 bases between them. Germline assignment: CDR1 SGHTS and CDR2 YDEGEE. CDR3 nucleotides: TGTGCCAGCAGCGTGAACCAGGTTAACACTGAAGCTTTCTTT. Protein: CASSVNQVNTEAFF.

The chain recombines TRBV5-4 with TRBJ2-3; 15 nucleotides match TRBD2. Germline trimming cut 5 bases from V and 6 bases from J; bases unmatched to any gene: 7. The CDR3 spans 16 residues. Germline CDR1 reads SGHNT; CDR2 reads YYREEE (reference sequence). CDR3 in DNA: TGTGCCAGCAGTTGGGGACTAGCGGGAGGCTCCGATACGCAGTATTTT. It translates to CASSWGLAGGSDTQYF.

The chain is built from TRBV27 and TRBJ1-2, with D unclear. The V and J ends lost 6 bases and 4 bases respectively, with 18 bases between them. Germline V lookup: CDR1 MNHEY, CDR2 SMNVEV (reference sequence). This CDR3 spans 15 amino acids. CDR3: CASRPEGSWTYGYTF. The CDR3 bases are TGTGCCAGCAGACCGGAGGGATCTTGGACCTATGGCTACACCTTC.

The chain is built from TRBV27 and TRBJ2-1; no reliable D call. The V end was cut by 5 bases, the J end by 4 bases, with 15 bases between. CDR1 and CDR2 (germline): MNHEY, SMNVEV (reference sequence). This CDR3 is 15 amino acids long. The CDR3 DNA is TGTGCCAGCAGTCGATCTTCCTATGCTTACAATGAGCAGTTCTTC. It codes for CASSRSSYAYNEQFF.

The chain is built from TRBV19 and TRBJ1-5, with a weak D call TRBD1 (5 bases). V was clipped by 3 bases and J by 1 base, with 19 bases between them. This CDR3 is 18 amino acids long. Germline V lookup: CDR1 LNHDA, CDR2 SQIVND (reference sequence). CDR3 bases: TGTGCCAGTAGTATCGGAGGGTTATTAGGGGTGAGCAATCAGCCCCAGCATTTT. Residues: CASSIGGLLGVSNQPQHF.